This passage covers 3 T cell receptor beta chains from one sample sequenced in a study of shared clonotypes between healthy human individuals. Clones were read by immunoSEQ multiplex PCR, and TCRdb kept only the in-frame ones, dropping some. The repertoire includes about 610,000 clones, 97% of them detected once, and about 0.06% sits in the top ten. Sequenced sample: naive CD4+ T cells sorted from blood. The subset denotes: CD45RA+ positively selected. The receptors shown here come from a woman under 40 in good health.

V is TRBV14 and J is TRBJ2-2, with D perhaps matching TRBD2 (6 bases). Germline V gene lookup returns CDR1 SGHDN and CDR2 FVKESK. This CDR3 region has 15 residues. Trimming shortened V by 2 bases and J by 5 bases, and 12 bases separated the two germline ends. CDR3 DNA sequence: TGTGCCAGCAGCCAATTTGGGGGGTCAACCGGGGAGCTGTTTTTT. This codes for CASSQFGGSTGELFF.

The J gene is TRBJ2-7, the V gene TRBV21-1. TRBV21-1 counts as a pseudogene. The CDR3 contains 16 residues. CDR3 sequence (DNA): TGTGCCAGCAGCAAATTGCCCCCGACGCGTTCCTACGAGCAGTACTTC. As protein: CASSKLPPTRSYEQYF.

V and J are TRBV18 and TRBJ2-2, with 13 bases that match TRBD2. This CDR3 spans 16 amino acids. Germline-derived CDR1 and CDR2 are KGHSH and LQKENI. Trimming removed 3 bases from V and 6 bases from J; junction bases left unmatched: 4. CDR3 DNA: TGTGCCAGCTCACCCGGACTAGCGGGAGAGGCCGGGGAGCTGTTTTTT. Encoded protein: CASSPGLAGEAGELFF.